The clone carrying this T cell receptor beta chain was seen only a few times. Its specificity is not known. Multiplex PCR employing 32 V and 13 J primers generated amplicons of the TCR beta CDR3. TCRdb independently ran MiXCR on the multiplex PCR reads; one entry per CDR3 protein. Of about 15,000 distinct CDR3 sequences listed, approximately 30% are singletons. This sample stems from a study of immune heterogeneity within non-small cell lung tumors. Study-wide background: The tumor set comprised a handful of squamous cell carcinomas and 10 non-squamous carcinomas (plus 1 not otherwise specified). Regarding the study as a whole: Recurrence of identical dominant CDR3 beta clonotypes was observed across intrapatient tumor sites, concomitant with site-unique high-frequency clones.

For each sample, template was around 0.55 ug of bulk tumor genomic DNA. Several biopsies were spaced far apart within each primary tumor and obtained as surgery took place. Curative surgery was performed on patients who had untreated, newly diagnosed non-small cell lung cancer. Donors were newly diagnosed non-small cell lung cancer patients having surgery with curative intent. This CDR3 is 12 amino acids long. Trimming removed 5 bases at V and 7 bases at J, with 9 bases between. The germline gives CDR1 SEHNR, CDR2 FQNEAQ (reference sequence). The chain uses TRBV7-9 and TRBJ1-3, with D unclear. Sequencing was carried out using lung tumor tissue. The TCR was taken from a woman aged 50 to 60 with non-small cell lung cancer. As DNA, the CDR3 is TGTGCCAGCAGCCCTATACCCAACACCATATATTTT. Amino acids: CASSPIPNTIYF.